This T cell receptor (beta chain) is from a study of regulatory T cells in long-lasting Graves disease. CDR3 length: 12 residues. Germline V gene lookup returns CDR1 SQVTM and CDR2 ANQGSEA. V was pared by 4 bases and J by 4 bases, with 11 bases between. Time point of the sample: newly diagnosed GD, antithyroid drugs for less than 3 months. Isolated PBMC RNA provided the starting material for the TCR library. Arm-PCR with iRepertoire HTBI primers amplified the CDR3 regions for these TCR beta libraries. TCRdb reprocessed the multiplex PCR reads via MiXCR and lists one record per CDR3 protein. Of approximately 440,000 distinct CDR3 sequences listed, 16% are singletons. These data are also associated with another study on T cells in Graves' hyperthyroidism and ophthalmopathy.

The sequence was collected from a man in his forties or fifties with Graves disease. The specimen comprised peripheral blood mononuclear cells (PBMCs), sampled at new diagnosis, from a patient treated with antithyroid drugs. This chain connects TRBV29-1 to TRBJ2-7, with a tentative D call TRBD1 (6 bases). CDR3 in amino acids: CSVGSGVYEQYF. Here the CDR3 DNA reads TGCAGCGTTGGGTCAGGGGTATACGAGCAGTACTTC.